Following are 2 T cell receptor beta chains from one sample sequenced in a study of tumor and adjacent non-tumor tissue in lung cancer. The template was RNA from unsorted bulk tissue. TCRbeta libraries were built with three rounds of nested PCR, modified from ARM-PCR. TCRdb recomputed calls from the multiplex PCR reads with MiXCR, one row per CDR3 protein. The profile shows about 81,000 distinct CDR3 sequences, approximately 77% of them singletons. Source material: lung tumor tissue. These receptors originate from a woman aged 40-49 years with non-small cell lung cancer.

About this clonotype itself: Given the absence of the conserved phenylalanine or tryptophan at the CDR3 end, a read error is likely. DNA of the CDR3: TGCGCCAGCAGCTGGACTAGCGGGAGCTCGAACTTCGGGGAGCTGTTTTCT. Amino acid sequence: CASSWTSGSSNFGELFS. The rearrangement joins TRBV5-1 to TRBJ2-2, with TRBD2 identical over 13 bases. The germline CDR1 and CDR2 sequences are SGHRS and YFSETQ. J was trimmed by 7 bases and V by 3 bases; bases with no gene match: 9. The CDR3 contains 17 residues.

For this clonotype: The conserved phenylalanine or tryptophan is not found at the CDR3 terminus, so this likely reflects a read error. The chain combines TRBV12-3 or TRBV12-4 with TRBJ2-1; 9 bases line up with TRBD2. The CDR3 is 15 amino acids. CDR3: CASNKAGGAYNEQFL. CDR3 bases: TGTGCCAGCAACAAAGCGGGGGGAGCTTACAACGAGCAGTTCTTA.